This is a list of T cell receptor beta chains from one sample in a study of somatic mutations in cytotoxic T cells in rheumatoid arthritis. Clones were sequenced by immunoSEQ multiplex PCR, and TCRdb holds only the in-frame ones, with some missing. The sample consists of 25,000 to 35,000 clones, about 81% of them appearing once. Sequencing was carried out using CD8+ T cells sorted from blood. The receptors were gathered from an adult with rheumatoid arthritis. Each CDR3 is given with its conserved first and last residue. D genes are given only for firm matches.

>.|TRBV29-1
CSVELRDIEQFF
>TRBD2|TRBV9
CASSLKREPSYNEQFF
>.|TRBV7-9
CASSLFDTRHRVYEQYF
>TRBD1|TRBV27
CASSGVQGTKFTEAFF
>.|TRBV10-3
CAISESLSRREVPRGQETQYF
>.|TRBV27
CASSLWSTGELFF
>.|TRBV4-1
CASSPGPSSYEQYF
>.|TRBV11-2
CASSLGGGEEQFF
>TRBD1|TRBV13
CASSTLDRPYGYTF
>.|TRBV19
CASYPGGYDGYTF
>.|TRBV27
CASRPWESSYEQYF